This TCR beta chain was captured by sequencing in a study of blood T cell repertoires in COVID-19. CDR1 KGHSH and CDR2 LQKENI come from the germline V gene. Trimming stripped 4 bases from V and 8 bases from J, with 11 bases between. The CDR3 covers 12 residues. Here immunoSEQ multiplex PCR was the method, and the copy in TCRdb shows in-frame clones only, minus some. The data contain some 190,000 clones, under 90% of them singletons. Material: peripheral blood. The chain joins TRBV18 to TRBJ1-1; D is possibly TRBD1 (6 bases). The sequence was obtained from a human donor in a cohort sampled during active COVID-19. In DNA form, the CDR3 reads TGTGCCAGCTCACAGAGGACAGCGGAAGCTTTCTTT. This encodes CASSQRTAEAFF.